This T cell receptor (beta chain) was recovered during a study of T-cell memory formation after mild COVID-19. Germline-derived CDR1 and CDR2 are SGDLS and YYNGEE. The junction had 15 bases not matched to a gene; V was cut back by 0 bases and J by 4 bases. The CDR3 extends over 18 amino acids. From the 5' RACE reads, TCRdb called clonotypes with MiXCR, one entry per CDR3 protein. The data contain 550,000 to 600,000 distinct CDR3 sequences, approximately 15% of them singletons. Findings and limits, study-wide: Cross-reactive memory seemingly joined, as some responding clones were found in pre-infection memory. Whether second-wave clones peaking at day 37 were SARS-CoV-2 specific went unconfirmed.

This clonotype was observed a few times. Its antigen is not known. The sequencing input was PBMCs or a T cell subset sorted from them (not recorded which). This rearrangement joins TRBV9 to TRBJ1-1; TRBD1 aligns across 7 bases. The sequence came from an adult woman who had mild COVID-19 (a few samples of this study predate the infection). Cell type and time point are not known. The CDR3 region has the DNA TGTGCCAGCAGCGTAGCCCCCGAGACAGGGTCCGGCGGCACTGAAGCTTTCTTT. This gives the protein CASSVAPETGSGGTEAFF.